A selection of T cell receptor beta chains follows, all from one sample in a study of T-cell memory formation after mild COVID-19. TCRdb ran MiXCR on the 5' RACE reads and lists one entry per CDR3 protein. The sample contains some 130,000 distinct CDR3 sequences, around 27% of which appear only once. The specimen was PBMCs or a T cell subset sorted from them (not recorded which). Receptors originate from an adult woman who had mild COVID-19 (a few samples of this study predate the infection). Cell type and time point are not known. Both conserved end residues are part of each CDR3. The order of the fields is clone size, J gene, D gene, V gene, CDR3 protein, CDR3 DNA. The D gene is left open where the match is weak. Part of the rows lack a size; the others show once, few, many or a class for expanded clones.

NA,TRBJ2-2,NA,TRBV4-1,CASSQDPLGAGALRRELFF,TGCGCCAGCAGCCAAGACCCGCTTGGGGCGGGGGCGCTGAGGAGGGAGCTGTTTTTT
NA,TRBJ2-5,NA,TRBV13,CASSRQETQYF,TGTGCCAGCAGCCGCCAAGAGACCCAGTACTTC
NA,TRBJ2-7,NA,TRBV4-1,CASSHRTVGSYEQYF,TGCGCCAGCAGCCATAGGACGGTAGGTTCCTACGAGCAGTACTTC
NA,TRBJ1-1,NA,TRBV15,CATSSAVGNTEAFF,TGTGCCACCAGCAGCGCCGTCGGGAACACTGAAGCTTTCTTT
few,TRBJ2-4,TRBD1,TRBV4-1,CASSQGTGHIQYF,TGCGCCAGCAGCCAAGGGACAGGGCACATTCAGTACTTC
few,TRBJ2-1,NA,TRBV14,CASSQAGSIPNEQFF,TGTGCCAGCAGCCAAGCCGGGTCTATACCCAATGAGCAGTTCTTC
NA,TRBJ1-1,NA,TRBV19,CASIHSQDGEAFF,TGTGCCAGTATCCACAGCCAAGACGGGGAAGCTTTCTTT
NA,TRBJ1-5,NA,TRBV5-1,CASSLAGGEPQHF,TGCGCCAGCAGCTTGGCCGGTGGGGAGCCCCAGCATTTT
NA,TRBJ2-7,NA,TRBV12-3/TRBV12-4,CASTPERSYEQYF,TGTGCCAGCACCCCGGAGAGGTCCTACGAGCAGTACTTC
NA,TRBJ1-1,NA,TRBV5-1,CASSIGSGYTEAFF,TGCGCCAGCAGCATTGGCTCAGGGTACACTGAAGCTTTCTTT
NA,TRBJ2-1,TRBD1,TRBV15,CATSLTPGQGHNGQFF,TGTGCCACCAGCCTAACCCCGGGACAGGGCCACAACGGGCAGTTCTTC
NA,TRBJ2-2,TRBD1,TRBV7-6,CASSPRTGTTGWDTGELFF,TGTGCCAGCAGCCCCCGGACAGGGACGACTGGGTGGGACACCGGGGAGCTGTTTTTT
NA,TRBJ1-4,NA,TRBV9,CASSVEGTGSNEKLFF,TGTGCCAGCAGCGTAGAGGGAACAGGTTCGAATGAAAAACTGTTTTTT
NA,TRBJ2-7,TRBD2,TRBV6-5,CASSYGFVASGVGNEQYF,TGTGCCAGCAGTTACGGTTTTGTGGCTAGCGGTGTCGGGAACGAGCAGTACTTC
NA,TRBJ2-7,TRBD1,TRBV11-2,CASSLAPGTGGYEQYF,TGTGCCAGCAGCTTAGCCCCCGGGACAGGGGGTTACGAGCAGTACTTC
many,TRBJ2-3,NA,TRBV5-1,CASSLMVRTSTDTQYF,TGCGCCAGCAGCTTGATGGTGAGAACTAGCACAGATACGCAGTATTTT
NA,TRBJ2-1,TRBD1,TRBV7-6,CASSANRGDEQFF,TGTGCCAGCAGCGCAAACAGGGGGGATGAGCAGTTCTTC
NA,TRBJ1-1,NA,TRBV5-6,CASSPGWNTEAFF,TGTGCCAGCAGCCCGGGATGGAACACTGAAGCTTTCTTT
NA,TRBJ2-7,TRBD1,TRBV29-1,CSVIDRGGYEQYF,TGCAGCGTCATCGACAGGGGGGGCTACGAGCAGTACTTC
many,TRBJ2-1,NA,TRBV5-1,CASSVDRHILSYNEQFF,TGCGCCAGCAGCGTGGACCGCCACATTCTCTCCTACAATGAGCAGTTCTTC
many,TRBJ2-2,NA,TRBV6-5,CASSPPGYTGELFF,TGTGCCAGCAGCCCACCAGGGTACACCGGGGAGCTGTTTTTT
NA,TRBJ1-4,NA,TRBV12-3/TRBV12-4,CASSPPGGPAVEKLFF,TGTGCCAGCAGTCCCCCCGGGGGGCCGGCGGTCGAAAAACTGTTTTTT
NA,TRBJ2-3,NA,TRBV27,CASGFTGTDTQYF,TGTGCCAGCGGTTTTACAGGGACAGATACGCAGTATTTT
NA,TRBJ2-7,NA,TRBV5-1,CASSLTGPTYYEQYF,TGCGCCAGCAGCTTGACAGGCCCTACCTACTACGAGCAGTACTTC
few,TRBJ2-1,NA,TRBV7-9,CASSPPRVGRYNEQFF,TGTGCCAGCAGCCCCCCACGAGTTGGGCGTTACAATGAGCAGTTCTTC
few,TRBJ2-1,TRBD1,TRBV6-1,CASILDRVNEQFF,TGTGCCAGCATCTTAGACAGGGTCAATGAGCAGTTCTTC
NA,TRBJ2-7,NA,TRBV15,CATSTRESYEQYF,TGTGCCACCAGCACCAGGGAATCCTACGAGCAGTACTTC
NA,TRBJ2-2,NA,TRBV5-6,CASSLRPPTGELFF,TGTGCCAGCAGCCTGCGTCCCCCCACCGGGGAGCTGTTTTTT
NA,TRBJ1-6,TRBD1,TRBV6-5,CASSYGQGGSPLHF,TGTGCCAGCAGTTACGGACAGGGCGGGTCACCCCTCCACTTT
NA,TRBJ2-7,NA,TRBV27,CASSPGFVQYF,TGTGCCAGCAGCCCAGGGTTTGTGCAGTACTTC
NA,TRBJ2-3,TRBD2,TRBV7-6,CASTVTSGSTDTQYF,TGTGCCAGCACCGTGACTAGCGGTTCCACAGATACGCAGTATTTT
few,TRBJ2-7,NA,TRBV7-9,CASSLGLGWVSYEQYF,TGTGCCAGCAGCTTAGGTTTGGGCTGGGTCTCCTACGAGCAGTACTTC
NA,TRBJ2-2,NA,TRBV9,CASSPADGVNTGELFF,TGTGCCAGCAGCCCAGCGGACGGAGTGAACACCGGGGAGCTGTTTTTT
few,TRBJ2-2,NA,TRBV24-1,CATSDLQTRELFF,TGTGCCACCAGTGATTTGCAGACCCGGGAGCTGTTTTTT
NA,TRBJ2-1,TRBD1,TRBV5-6,CASSLWGTATGVFLNEQFF,TGTGCCAGCAGCTTGTGGGGTACGGCGACAGGGGTTTTTTTAAATGAGCAGTTCTTC
few,TRBJ1-4,NA,TRBV12-3/TRBV12-4,CASTHGLVEKLFF,TGTGCCAGCACCCATGGACTGGTCGAAAAACTGTTTTTT
NA,TRBJ1-4,TRBD1,TRBV4-1,CASSPGRGGGKLFF,TGCGCCAGCAGCCCGGGAAGAGGGGGCGGAAAACTGTTTTTT
NA,TRBJ1-1,NA,TRBV30,CAWTRSEVAFF,TGTGCCTGGACCCGTTCGGAGGTGGCTTTCTTT
NA,TRBJ1-2,NA,TRBV29-1,CSVSPPLANYGYTF,TGCAGCGTTTCTCCACCGTTAGCTAACTATGGCTACACCTTC
few,TRBJ2-1,NA,TRBV12-3/TRBV12-4,CASNLLGSVYNEQFF,TGTGCCAGCAATCTACTAGGGTCAGTTTACAATGAGCAGTTCTTC
few,TRBJ2-7,TRBD2,TRBV9,CASSAYIAGAEYEQYF,TGTGCCAGCAGCGCATACATAGCGGGAGCGGAGTACGAGCAGTACTTC
NA,TRBJ2-3,TRBD2,TRBV7-9,CASSTGTSGSRDTQYF,TGTGCCAGCAGCACCGGGACTAGCGGGAGTCGAGATACGCAGTATTTT
few,TRBJ2-5,NA,TRBV12-3/TRBV12-4,CASREAGASSETQYF,TGTGCCAGCAGAGAGGCAGGGGCGAGTTCGGAGACCCAGTACTTC
few,TRBJ2-7,TRBD1,TRBV29-1,CSVEAGQSYEQYF,TGCAGCGTTGAAGCGGGACAGAGCTACGAGCAGTACTTC
NA,TRBJ2-7,NA,TRBV24-1,CATSDLSHPLEQYF,TGTGCCACCAGTGATTTGAGTCACCCCCTGGAGCAGTACTTC
NA,TRBJ2-3,TRBD2,TRBV7-9,CASSLAKEAGADADTQYF,TGTGCCAGCAGCTTAGCGAAAGAAGCGGGAGCGGACGCAGATACGCAGTATTTT
few,TRBJ2-7,NA,TRBV10-3,CANSDGRDEQYF,TGTGCCAATTCTGACGGGAGAGACGAGCAGTACTTC
NA,TRBJ1-2,NA,TRBV9,CASSPRGGYGYTF,TGTGCCAGCAGCCCCCGGGGGGGGTATGGCTACACCTTC
few,TRBJ2-1,TRBD1,TRBV5-1,CASSSGTDRVNEQFF,TGCGCCAGCAGCTCCGGGACAGATAGGGTCAATGAGCAGTTCTTC
few,TRBJ2-3,NA,TRBV6-1,CASSEVKAALVDTQYF,TGTGCCAGCAGTGAAGTTAAAGCGGCCCTCGTAGATACGCAGTATTTT
NA,TRBJ2-1,TRBD2,TRBV5-6,CASSFGAGGPDEQFF,TGTGCCAGCAGCTTCGGAGCGGGAGGGCCGGATGAGCAGTTCTTC
few,TRBJ2-3,TRBD1,TRBV9,CASSATTFRTGGMADTQYF,TGTGCCAGCAGCGCAACCACATTCCGGACAGGGGGGATGGCAGATACGCAGTATTTT
many,TRBJ2-1,TRBD2,TRBV7-3,CASSGDGTSAYNEQFF,TGTGCCAGCAGCGGAGACGGGACTAGCGCCTACAATGAGCAGTTCTTC
NA,TRBJ1-2,NA,TRBV7-2,CASSLVAGRGYTF,TGTGCCAGCAGCTTAGTTGCCGGGAGAGGCTACACCTTC